Described below is a single TCR beta chain sequence and its context. The antigen is not known. Looked up from germline, CDR1 is SEHNR and CDR2 is FQNEAQ (reference sequence). The V and J ends lost 3 bases and 2 bases respectively, with 10 bases between them. The CDR3 spans 14 residues. The data belong to a study of cytomegalovirus exposure and HLA in healthy donors. The study, taken as a whole, reports: Later analysis identified a missense DCLRE1C variant that was linked to TCR beta V- and J-gene trimming. The listing of 150 to 200 TCR beta chains classed them as cytomegalovirus-associated.

PCR primers comprised 60 Vbeta and 13 Jbeta primers. Clones were read by immunoSEQ multiplex PCR, and TCRdb kept only the in-frame ones, dropping some. The table includes 80,000 to 100,000 clones, about 81% detected once. Material: PBMCs. This chain joins TRBV7-9 and TRBJ2-5; tentatively, D is TRBD1 (6 bases). The source of this sequence is a young man in good health and CMV-seropositive. The CDR3 DNA reads as TGTGCCAGCAGCTTTTTAGGGGGACAAGAGACCCAGTACTTC. This translates into CASSFLGGQETQYF.